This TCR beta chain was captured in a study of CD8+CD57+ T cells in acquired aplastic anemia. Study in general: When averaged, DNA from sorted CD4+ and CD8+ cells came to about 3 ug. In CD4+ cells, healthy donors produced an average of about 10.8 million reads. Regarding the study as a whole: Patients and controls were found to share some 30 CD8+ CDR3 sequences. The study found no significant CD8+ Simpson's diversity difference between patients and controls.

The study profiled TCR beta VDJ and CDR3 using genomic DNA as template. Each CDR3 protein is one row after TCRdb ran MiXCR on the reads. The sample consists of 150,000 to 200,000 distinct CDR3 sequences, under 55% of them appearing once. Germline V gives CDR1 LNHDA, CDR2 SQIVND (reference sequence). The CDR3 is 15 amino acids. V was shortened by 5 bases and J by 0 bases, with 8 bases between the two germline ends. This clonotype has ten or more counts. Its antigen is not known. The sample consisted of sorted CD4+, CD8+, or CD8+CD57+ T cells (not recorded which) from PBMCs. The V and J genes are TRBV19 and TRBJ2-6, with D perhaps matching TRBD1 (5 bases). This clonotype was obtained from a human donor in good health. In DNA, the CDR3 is TGTGCCAGTAGTCTTACAGGCTCTGGGGCCAACGTCCTGACTTTC. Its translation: CASSLTGSGANVLTF.